This TCR beta chain was observed in a study of regulatory T cells in long-lasting Graves disease. Study-level information: Patients with new Graves' disease had used antithyroid drugs below 3 months.

The time point here: newly diagnosed GD, antithyroid drugs for less than 3 months. After RNA was extracted from PBMCs, the TCR library was made from it. The patients included were those that came from an endocrinology department in Xi'an, China. In this sample, this clonotype turned up many times. The CDR3 contains 12 residues. V dropped 6 bases and J dropped 6 bases, with 10 bases sitting between them. To make TCR beta libraries, researchers used iRepertoire HTBI primers and Arm-PCR of CDR3 regions. In TCRdb, the multiplex PCR reads were re-called with MiXCR into one record per CDR3 protein. The data contain 360,000 or so distinct CDR3 sequences, 10% to 15% of them singletons. These data also formed part of another study, on T cells in Graves' hyperthyroidism and ophthalmopathy.

The sequences come from peripheral blood mononuclear cells (PBMCs), collected at new diagnosis, from a patient treated with antithyroid drugs. The clonotype comes from a woman between 18 and 29 years old with Graves disease. This chain links TRBV12-3 or TRBV12-4 with TRBJ2-3; D is undetermined. The CDR3 DNA reads TGTGCCAGCAGCTTCGCAGGCGATACGCAGTATTTT. It specifies CASSFAGDTQYF.